This entry describes one TCR beta chain. No antigen is known for it. The data derive from a study of graft-versus-host responses after intestinal transplantation. Study summary: Tacrolimus plus steroids were given to all recipients for approximately 3 years, preceded by anti-thymocyte globulin induction.

Germline loops: CDR1 SGHNT, CDR2 YYREEE (reference sequence). The CDR3 length is 14 residues. Trimming took off 0 bases at V and 3 bases at J, with 9 bases between the two ends. Repertoires were generated with immunoSEQ multiplex PCR, while TCRdb's copy carries only in-frame clones and drops some. The data contain over 55,000 clones, roughly 84% of them singletons. Sequenced material: unstimulated CD4+ T cells sorted from spleen or lymph node cells, taken before transplant. This chain joins TRBV5-4 and TRBJ1-2; tentative D call: TRBD1 (6 bases). The receptor was isolated from a human donor who was the organ donor for an intestinal transplant. The CDR3 DNA reads as TGTGCCAGCAGCTTGGGAGCAGGGGACTATGGCTACACCTTC. It codes for CASSLGAGDYGYTF.